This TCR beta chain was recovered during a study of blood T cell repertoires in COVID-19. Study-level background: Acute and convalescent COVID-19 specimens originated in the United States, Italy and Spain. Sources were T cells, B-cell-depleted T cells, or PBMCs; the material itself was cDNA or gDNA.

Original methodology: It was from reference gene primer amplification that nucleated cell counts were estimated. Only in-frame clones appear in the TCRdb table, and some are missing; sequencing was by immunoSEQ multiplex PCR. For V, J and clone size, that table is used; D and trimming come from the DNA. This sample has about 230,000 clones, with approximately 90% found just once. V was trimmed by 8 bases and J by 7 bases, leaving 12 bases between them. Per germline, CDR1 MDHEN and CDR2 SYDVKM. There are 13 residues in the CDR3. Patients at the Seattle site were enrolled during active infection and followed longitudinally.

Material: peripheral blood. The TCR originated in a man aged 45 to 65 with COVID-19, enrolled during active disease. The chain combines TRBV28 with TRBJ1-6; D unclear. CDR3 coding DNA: TGTGCCAGCGGAGGGTTTGTAAATTCACCCCTCCACTTT. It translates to CASGGFVNSPLHF. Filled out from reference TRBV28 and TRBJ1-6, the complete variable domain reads DVKVTQSSRYLVKRTGEKVFLECVQDMDHENMFWYRQDPGLGLRLIYFSYDVKMKEKGDIPEGYSVSREKKERFSLILESASTNQTSMYLCASGGFVNSPLHFGNGTRLTVT.